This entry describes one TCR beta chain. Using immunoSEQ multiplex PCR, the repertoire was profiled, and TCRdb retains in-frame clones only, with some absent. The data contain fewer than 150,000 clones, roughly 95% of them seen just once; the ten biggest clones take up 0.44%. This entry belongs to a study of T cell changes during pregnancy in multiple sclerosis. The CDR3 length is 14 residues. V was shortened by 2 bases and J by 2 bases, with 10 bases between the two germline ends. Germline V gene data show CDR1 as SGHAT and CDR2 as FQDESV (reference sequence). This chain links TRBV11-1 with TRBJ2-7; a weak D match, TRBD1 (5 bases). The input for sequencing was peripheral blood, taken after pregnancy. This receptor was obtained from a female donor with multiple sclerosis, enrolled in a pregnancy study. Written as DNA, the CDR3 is TGTGCCAGCAGCTTAACAACAGGAACCTACGAGCAGTACTTC. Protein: CASSLTTGTYEQYF. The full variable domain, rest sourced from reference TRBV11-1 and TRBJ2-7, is EAEVAQSPRYKITEKSQAVAFWCDPISGHATLYWYRQILGQGPELLVQFQDESVVDDSQLPKDRFSAERLKGVDSTLKIQPAELGDSAMYLCASSLTTGTYEQYFGPGTRLTVT.